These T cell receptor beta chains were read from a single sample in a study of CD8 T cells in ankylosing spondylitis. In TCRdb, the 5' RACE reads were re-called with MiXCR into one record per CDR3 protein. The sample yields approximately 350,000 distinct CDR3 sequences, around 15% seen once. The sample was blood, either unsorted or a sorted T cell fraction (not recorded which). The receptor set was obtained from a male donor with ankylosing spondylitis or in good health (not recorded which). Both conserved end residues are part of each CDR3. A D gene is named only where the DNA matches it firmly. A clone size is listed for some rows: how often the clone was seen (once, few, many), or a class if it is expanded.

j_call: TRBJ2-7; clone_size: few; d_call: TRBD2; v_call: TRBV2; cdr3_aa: CATEWASGSYEQYF; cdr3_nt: TGTGCCACCGAGTGGGCTAGCGGGTCCTACGAGCAGTACTTC
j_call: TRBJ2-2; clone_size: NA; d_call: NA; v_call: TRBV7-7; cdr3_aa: CASSSTRGVGELFF; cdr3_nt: TGTGCCAGCAGCTCGACCCGTGGGGTCGGGGAGCTGTTTTTT
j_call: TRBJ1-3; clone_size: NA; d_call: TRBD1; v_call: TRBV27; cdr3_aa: CASRKTGAGNTIYF; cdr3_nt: TGTGCCAGCAGGAAAACAGGGGCTGGAAACACCATATATTTT
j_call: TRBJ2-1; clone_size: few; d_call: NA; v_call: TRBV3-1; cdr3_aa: CASSQDLGRGSYNEQFF; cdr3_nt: TGTGCCAGCAGCCAAGATCTGGGGAGAGGCTCCTACAATGAGCAGTTCTTC
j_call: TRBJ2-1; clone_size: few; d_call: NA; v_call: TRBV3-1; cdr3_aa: CASSQRGGEQFF; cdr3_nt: TGTGCCAGCAGCCAAAGGGGCGGGGAGCAGTTCTTC
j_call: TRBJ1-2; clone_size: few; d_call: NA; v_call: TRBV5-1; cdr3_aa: CASSLTGLSYGYTF; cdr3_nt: TGCGCCAGCAGCCTTACGGGACTGAGCTATGGCTACACCTTC
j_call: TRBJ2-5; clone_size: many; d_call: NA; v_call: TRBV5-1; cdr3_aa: CASSLRMSQETQYF; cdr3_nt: TGCGCCAGCAGCTTGAGGATGAGCCAAGAGACCCAGTACTTC
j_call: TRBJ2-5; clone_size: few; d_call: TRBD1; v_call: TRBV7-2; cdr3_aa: CASSLLGQDQETQYF; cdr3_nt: TGTGCCAGCAGCTTACTCGGACAGGACCAAGAGACCCAGTACTTC
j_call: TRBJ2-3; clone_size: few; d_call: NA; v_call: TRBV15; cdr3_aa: CATSRVGLSADTQYF; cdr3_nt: TGTGCCACCAGCAGAGTAGGATTGAGCGCAGATACGCAGTATTTT
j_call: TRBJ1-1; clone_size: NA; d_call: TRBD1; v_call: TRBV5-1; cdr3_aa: CASTGTVNTEAFF; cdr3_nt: TGCGCCAGCACCGGGACAGTGAACACTGAAGCTTTCTTT
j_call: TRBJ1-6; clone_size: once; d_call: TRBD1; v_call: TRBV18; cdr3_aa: CASSPGTGEDSPLHF; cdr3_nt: TGTGCCAGCTCACCAGGGACAGGGGAGGATTCACCCCTCCACTTT
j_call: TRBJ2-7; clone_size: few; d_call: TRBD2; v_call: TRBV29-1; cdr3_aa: CSVKARGDYEQYF; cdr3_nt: TGCAGCGTTAAGGCGCGGGGGGACTACGAGCAGTACTTC
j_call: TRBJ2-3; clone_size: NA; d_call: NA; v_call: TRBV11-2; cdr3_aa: CASSQTLGVPDTQYF; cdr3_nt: TGTGCCAGCAGTCAGACACTGGGGGTGCCAGATACGCAGTATTTT
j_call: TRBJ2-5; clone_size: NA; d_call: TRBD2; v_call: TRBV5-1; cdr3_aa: CASSVSGGQETQYF; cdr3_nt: TGCGCCAGCAGCGTTAGCGGGGGGCAAGAGACCCAGTACTTC
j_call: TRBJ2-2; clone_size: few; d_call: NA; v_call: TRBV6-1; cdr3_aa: CASGEGLANTGELFF; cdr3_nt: TGTGCCAGCGGAGAGGGACTCGCGAACACCGGGGAGCTGTTTTTT
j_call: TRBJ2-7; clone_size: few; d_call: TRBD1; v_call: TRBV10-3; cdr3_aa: CAISGGDRGSYEQYF; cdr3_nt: TGTGCCATCAGTGGGGGTGACAGGGGCTCCTACGAGCAGTACTTC
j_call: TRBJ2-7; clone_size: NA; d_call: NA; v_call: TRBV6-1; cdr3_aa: CASRGLRSSSYEQYF; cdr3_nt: TGTGCCAGCAGAGGACTCCGGTCTAGCTCCTACGAGCAGTACTTC
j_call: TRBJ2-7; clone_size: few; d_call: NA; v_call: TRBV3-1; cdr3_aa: CASSHPVAGISYEQYF; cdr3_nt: TGTGCCAGCAGCCACCCCGTCGCCGGTATCTCCTACGAGCAGTACTTC
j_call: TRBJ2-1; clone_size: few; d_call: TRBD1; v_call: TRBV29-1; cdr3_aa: CSVKASGTGVREQFF; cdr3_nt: TGCAGCGTCAAAGCGTCCGGGACAGGGGTAAGAGAGCAGTTCTTC
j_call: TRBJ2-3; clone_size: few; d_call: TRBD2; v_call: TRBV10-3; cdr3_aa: CAISRASGATDTQYF; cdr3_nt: TGTGCCATCAGTCGGGCTAGCGGGGCGACAGATACGCAGTATTTT
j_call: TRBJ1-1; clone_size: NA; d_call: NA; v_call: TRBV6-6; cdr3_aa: CASSRTRGTEAFF; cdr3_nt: TGTGCCAGCAGTCGGACCCGGGGGACTGAAGCTTTCTTT
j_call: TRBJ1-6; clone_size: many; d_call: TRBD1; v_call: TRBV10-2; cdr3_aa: CASSPGQANSPLHF; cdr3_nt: TGCGCCAGCAGTCCGGGACAGGCTAATTCACCCCTCCACTTT
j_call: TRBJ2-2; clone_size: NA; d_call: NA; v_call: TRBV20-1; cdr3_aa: CSARRLGGYTGELFF; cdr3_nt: TGCAGTGCTAGAAGGCTCGGCGGATACACCGGGGAGCTGTTTTTT
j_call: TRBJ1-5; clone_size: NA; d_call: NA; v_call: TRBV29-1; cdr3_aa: CSVSLGENQPQHF; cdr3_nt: TGCAGCGTGTCTCTGGGAGAAAATCAGCCCCAGCATTTT
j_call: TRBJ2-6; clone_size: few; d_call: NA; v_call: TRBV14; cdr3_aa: CASSLLPFGANVLTF; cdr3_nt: TGTGCCAGCAGCCTCCTACCCTTCGGGGCCAACGTCCTGACTTTC
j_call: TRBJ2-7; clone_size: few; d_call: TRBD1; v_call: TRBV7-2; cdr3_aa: CASSSRQGWDEQYF; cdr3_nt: TGTGCCAGCAGCTCCCGACAGGGGTGGGACGAGCAGTACTTC
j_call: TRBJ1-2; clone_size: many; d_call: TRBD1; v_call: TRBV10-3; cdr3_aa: CAITQGQGKRGYTF; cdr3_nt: TGTGCCATCACACAGGGACAGGGGAAGCGGGGCTACACCTTC
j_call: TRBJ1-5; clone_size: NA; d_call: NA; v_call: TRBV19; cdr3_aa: CASKAAGLNQPQHF; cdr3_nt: TGTGCCAGTAAGGCGGCAGGTCTCAATCAGCCCCAGCATTTT
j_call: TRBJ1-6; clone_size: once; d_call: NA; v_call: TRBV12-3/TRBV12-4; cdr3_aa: CASLGRGESPLHF; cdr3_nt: TGTGCCAGCTTGGGCAGGGGAGAATCACCCCTCCACTTT
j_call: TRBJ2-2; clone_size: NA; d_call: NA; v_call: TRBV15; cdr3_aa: CATSRGPRSSTGELFF; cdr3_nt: TGTGCCACCAGCAGAGGTCCTAGAAGCAGCACCGGGGAGCTGTTTTTT
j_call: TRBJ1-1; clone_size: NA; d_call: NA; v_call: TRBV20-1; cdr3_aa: CSARDGSVGREAFF; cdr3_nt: TGCAGTGCTAGAGATGGGAGTGTGGGCAGAGAAGCTTTCTTT
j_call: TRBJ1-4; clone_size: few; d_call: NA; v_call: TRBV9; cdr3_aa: CASSPGLVTGGEKLFF; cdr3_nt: TGTGCCAGCAGCCCTGGCCTCGTGACCGGAGGGGAAAAACTGTTTTTT
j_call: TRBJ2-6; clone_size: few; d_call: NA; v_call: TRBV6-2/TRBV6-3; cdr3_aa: CASSYLGGAGANVLTF; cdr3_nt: TGTGCCAGCAGTTACTTGGGCGGGGCTGGGGCCAACGTCCTGACTTTC
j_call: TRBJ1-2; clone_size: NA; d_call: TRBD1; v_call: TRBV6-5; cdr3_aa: CASSYEGARSEVTF; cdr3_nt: TGTGCCAGCAGTTACGAGGGGGCCCGCTCTGAGGTCACCTTC
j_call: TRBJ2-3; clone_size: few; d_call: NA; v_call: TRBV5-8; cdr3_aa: CASSLVSTNTQYF; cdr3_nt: TGTGCCAGCAGCTTGGTCTCTACTAATACGCAGTATTTT
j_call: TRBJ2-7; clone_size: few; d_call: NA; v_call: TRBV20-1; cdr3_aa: CSAREMGYEQYF; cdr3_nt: TGCAGTGCGAGGGAGATGGGATACGAGCAGTACTTC
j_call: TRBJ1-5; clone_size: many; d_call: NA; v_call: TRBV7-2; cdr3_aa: CASSSPGFQPQHF; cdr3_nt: TGTGCCAGCAGCTCACCGGGTTTTCAGCCCCAGCATTTT
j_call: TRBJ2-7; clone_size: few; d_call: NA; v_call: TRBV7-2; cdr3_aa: CASSLVPDSRSYEQYF; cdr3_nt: TGTGCCAGCAGCTTAGTCCCGGACAGTCGCTCCTACGAGCAGTACTTC
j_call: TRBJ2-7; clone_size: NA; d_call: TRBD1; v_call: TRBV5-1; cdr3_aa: CASSNGQAKPYEQYF; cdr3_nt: TGCGCCAGCAGTAATGGACAGGCTAAACCATACGAGCAGTACTTC
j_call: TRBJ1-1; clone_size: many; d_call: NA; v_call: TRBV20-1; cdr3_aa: CSARDPRGGGTEAFF; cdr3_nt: TGCAGTGCTAGAGATCCGAGGGGTGGAGGGACTGAAGCTTTCTTT
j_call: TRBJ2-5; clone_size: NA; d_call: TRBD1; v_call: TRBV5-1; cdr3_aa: CASRTGTGGGETQYF; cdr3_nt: TGCGCCAGCAGAACCGGGACAGGGGGAGGAGAGACCCAGTACTTC
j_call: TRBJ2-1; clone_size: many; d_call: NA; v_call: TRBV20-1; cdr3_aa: CSARPGRTIYNEQFF; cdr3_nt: TGCAGTGCTAGACCGGGTAGGACCATCTACAATGAGCAGTTCTTC